Shown below are 18 T cell receptor beta chains from a single sample sequenced in a study of monozygotic twins with inflammatory bowel disease. No DNA is given; TCRdb re-called the 5' RACE reads and lists each CDR3 protein once. The listing records roughly 200,000 distinct CDR3 sequences. The source material was blood. Receptor source: a human donor with ulcerative colitis or Crohn's disease, or a healthy co-twin of an affected twin (not recorded which).

The chain uses TRBV20-1 and TRBJ1-2; TCRdb's assignment of TRBD1 cannot be checked, as there is no DNA. Germline V gives CDR1 DFQATT, CDR2 SNEGSKA (reference sequence). The CDR3 totals 12 residues. The CDR3: CSASYDPVGYTF.

The chain joins TRBV2 to TRBJ1-6; TCRdb outputs TRBD1, but without DNA this stays unchecked. This CDR3 is built from 13 residues. In germline, CDR1 is SNHLY, CDR2 FYNNEI. The CDR3 loop is CATPGGVGSPLHF.

Here the CDR3 reads CASSLRGLPINEQFF. The chain employs TRBV12-3 or TRBV12-4 and TRBJ2-1; TCRdb picks TRBD2, but there is no DNA to check that call. The CDR3 is 15 residues long.

This sequence joins TRBV5-1 and TRBJ2-7; TCRdb lists TRBD2, though no DNA is available to test this call. The length of the CDR3 is 14 residues. Germline CDR1 reads SGHRS; CDR2 reads YFSETQ. Here the CDR3 reads CASSVSGGDREQYF.

The chain joins TRBV3-1 to TRBJ2-1; with no DNA, the TCRdb D assignment of TRBD2 cannot be verified. The CDR3 consists of 16 residues. Germline V gene sequence: CDR1 LGHDT, CDR2 YNNKEL (reference sequence). This CDR3 is CASSQGLAGGRNEQFF.

V usage is TRBV12-3 or TRBV12-4 and J usage is TRBJ2-3; with no DNA, the TCRdb D assignment of TRBD2 cannot be verified. The CDR3 runs 21 residues. The CDR3 loop reads CASSLGWGLAENLSDTDTQYF.

The V call is TRBV5-8, the J call TRBJ2-7. Germline CDR1 SGHTS, CDR2 YDEGEE. CDR3 length: 12 amino acids. This CDR3 reads CASSLNNYEQYF.

The gene calls are TRBV13 and TRBJ1-4; with no DNA, the TCRdb D assignment of TRBD1 cannot be verified. Germline CDR1 and CDR2: PRHDT and FYEKMQ (reference sequence). The CDR3 runs to 15 residues. Here the CDR3 reads CASSTYRRPNEKLFF.

V gene TRBV7-6 combines with J gene TRBJ2-7; lacking DNA, the TRBD1 call made by TCRdb goes unchecked. Germline assignment: CDR1 SGHVS and CDR2 FNYEAQ. This CDR3 has 15 amino acids. The CDR3: CASSLATDRGYEQYF.

The chain links TRBV5-1 to TRBJ1-1; TCRdb outputs TRBD1, but without DNA this stays unchecked. The CDR3 totals 16 residues. The V gene's germline CDR1 is SGHRS and CDR2 YFSETQ. CDR3 protein: CASSLATGGGGTEAFF.

The chain recombines TRBV12-3 or TRBV12-4 with TRBJ2-7. The CDR3 length is 14 residues. CDR3 loop: CASSLQGGAYEQYF.

The chain carries TRBV5-6 and TRBJ1-2; TCRdb selects TRBD1, and the lack of DNA leaves this call unchecked. The germline V gene encodes CDR1 SGHDT and CDR2 YYEEEE. This CDR3 region has 14 residues. The CDR3 spells CASSGDSLLYGYTF.

V is TRBV3-1 and J is TRBJ1-5; the TCRdb call, TRBD1, lacks DNA for checking. Germline CDR1 is LGHDT and CDR2 is YNNKEL (reference sequence). The CDR3 loop spans 14 amino acids. The CDR3 loop reads CASSRTGINQPQHF.

The chain recombines TRBV12-3 or TRBV12-4 with TRBJ1-4; there is no DNA to check the TCRdb D call of TRBD1. This CDR3 has 14 residues. CDR3 loop: CASRLRQGNEKLFF.

The chain carries TRBV12-3 or TRBV12-4 and TRBJ2-5. The CDR3 contains 14 residues. The CDR3 region is CASSPYRNQETQYF.

The genes are TRBV11-1 and TRBJ2-7; TCRdb lists TRBD1, though no DNA is available to test this call. The CDR3 runs to 16 residues. Germline V CDR1 and CDR2: SGHAT, FQDESV (reference sequence). The CDR3 is CASSLASGQASYEQYF.

The chain is built from TRBV5-5 and TRBJ2-1; TCRdb proposes TRBD1, but this gene call is untestable without DNA. Germline V gene data show CDR1 as SGHKS and CDR2 as YYEKEE (reference sequence). This CDR3 contains 13 residues. The CDR3 spells CASSSGGRNEQFF. Variable domain in full (rest from reference TRBV5-5 and TRBJ2-1): DAGVTQSPTHLIKTRGQQVTLRCSPISGHKSVSWYQQVLGQGPQFIFQYYEKEERGRGNFPDRFSARQFPNYSSELNVNALLLGDSALYLCASSSGGRNEQFFGPGTRLTVL.

The chain joins TRBV5-1 to TRBJ1-5. In germline, CDR1 is SGHRS, CDR2 YFSETQ. The CDR3 runs to 15 residues. CDR3 in amino acids: CASSLGPGTFQPQHF.